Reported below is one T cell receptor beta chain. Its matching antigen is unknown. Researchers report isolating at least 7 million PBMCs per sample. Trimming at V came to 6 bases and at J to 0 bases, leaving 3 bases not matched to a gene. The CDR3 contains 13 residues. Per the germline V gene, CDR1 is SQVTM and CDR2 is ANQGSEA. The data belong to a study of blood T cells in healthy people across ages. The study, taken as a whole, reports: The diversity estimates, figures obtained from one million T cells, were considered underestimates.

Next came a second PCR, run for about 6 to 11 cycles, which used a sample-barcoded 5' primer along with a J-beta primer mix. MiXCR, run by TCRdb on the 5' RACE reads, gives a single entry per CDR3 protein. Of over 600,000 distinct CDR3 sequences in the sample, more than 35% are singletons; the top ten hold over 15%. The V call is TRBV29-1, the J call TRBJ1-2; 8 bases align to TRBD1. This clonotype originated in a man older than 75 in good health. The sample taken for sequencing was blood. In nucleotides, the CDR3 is TGCAGCGTCGACAGGGGAACTAACTATGGCTACACCTTC. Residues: CSVDRGTNYGYTF.